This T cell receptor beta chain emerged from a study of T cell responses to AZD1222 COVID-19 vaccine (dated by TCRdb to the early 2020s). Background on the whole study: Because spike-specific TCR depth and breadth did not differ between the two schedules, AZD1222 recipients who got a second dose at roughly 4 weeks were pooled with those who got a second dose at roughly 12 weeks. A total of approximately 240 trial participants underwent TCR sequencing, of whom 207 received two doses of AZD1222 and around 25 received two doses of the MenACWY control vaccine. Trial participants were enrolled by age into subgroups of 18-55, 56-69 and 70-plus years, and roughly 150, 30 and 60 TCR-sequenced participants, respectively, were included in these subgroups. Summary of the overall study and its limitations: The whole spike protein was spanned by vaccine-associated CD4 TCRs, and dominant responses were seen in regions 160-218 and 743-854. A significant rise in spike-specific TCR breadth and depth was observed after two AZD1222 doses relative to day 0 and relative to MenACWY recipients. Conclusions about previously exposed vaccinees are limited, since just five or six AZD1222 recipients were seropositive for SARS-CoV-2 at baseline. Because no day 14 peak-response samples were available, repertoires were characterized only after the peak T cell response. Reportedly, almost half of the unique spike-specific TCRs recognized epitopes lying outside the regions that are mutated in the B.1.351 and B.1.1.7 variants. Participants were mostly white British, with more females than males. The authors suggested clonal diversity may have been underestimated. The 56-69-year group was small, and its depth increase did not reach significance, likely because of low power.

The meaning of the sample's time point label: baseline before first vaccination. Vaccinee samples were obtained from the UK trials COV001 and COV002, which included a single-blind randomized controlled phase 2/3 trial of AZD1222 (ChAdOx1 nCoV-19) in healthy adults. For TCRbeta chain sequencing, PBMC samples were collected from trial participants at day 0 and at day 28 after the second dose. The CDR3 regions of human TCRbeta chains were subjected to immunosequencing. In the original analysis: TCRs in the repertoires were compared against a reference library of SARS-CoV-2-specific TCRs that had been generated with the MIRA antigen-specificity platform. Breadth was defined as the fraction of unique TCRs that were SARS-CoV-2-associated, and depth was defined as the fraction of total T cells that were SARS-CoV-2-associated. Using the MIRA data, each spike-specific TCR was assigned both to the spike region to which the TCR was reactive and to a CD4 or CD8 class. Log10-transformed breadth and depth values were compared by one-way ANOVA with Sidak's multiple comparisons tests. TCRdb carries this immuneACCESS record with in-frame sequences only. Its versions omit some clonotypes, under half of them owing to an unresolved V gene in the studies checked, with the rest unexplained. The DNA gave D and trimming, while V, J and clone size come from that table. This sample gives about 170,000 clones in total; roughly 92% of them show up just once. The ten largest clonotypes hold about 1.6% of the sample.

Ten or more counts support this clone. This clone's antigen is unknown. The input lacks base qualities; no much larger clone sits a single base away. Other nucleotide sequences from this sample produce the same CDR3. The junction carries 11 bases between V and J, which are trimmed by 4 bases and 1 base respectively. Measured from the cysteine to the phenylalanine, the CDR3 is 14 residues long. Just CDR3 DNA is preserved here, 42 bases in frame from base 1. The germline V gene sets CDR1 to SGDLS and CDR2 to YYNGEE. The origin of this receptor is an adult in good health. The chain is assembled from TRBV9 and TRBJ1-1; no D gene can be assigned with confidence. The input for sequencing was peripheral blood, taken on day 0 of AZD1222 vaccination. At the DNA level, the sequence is TGTGCCAGCAGCCCGACAAGCGGGAACACTGAAGCTTTCTTT. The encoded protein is CASSPTSGNTEAFF.